This TCR beta chain appears in the sequencing data of a study of blood T cell repertoires in COVID-19. For the study at large: Collection of acute and convalescent COVID-19 samples took place in the United States, Italy and Spain. T cells, B-cell-depleted T cells, or PBMCs provided the cDNA or gDNA that served as material.

Per the germline V gene, CDR1 is LGHDT and CDR2 is YNNKEL (reference sequence). This CDR3 region has 14 residues. Trimming cost V 4 bases and J 6 bases; bases outside gene matches: 5. The authors' processing: By means of reference gene primer amplification, nucleated cell counts were estimated. Profiling relied on immunoSEQ multiplex PCR, and the TCRdb table lists in-frame clones only, not all of them. That table is the source of V, J and clone size, and D and trimming were worked out from the DNA. The table has fewer than 350,000 clones, 88% seen once; the top ten hold about 9.8%. The sample taken for sequencing was peripheral blood. The genes are TRBV3-1 (or the pseudogene TRBV3-2) and TRBJ2-1; 8 positions match TRBD2. The TCR comes from a man aged 18 to 30 with active or convalescent COVID-19. CDR3 residues: CASSPGGAVNEQFF. Here the CDR3 DNA reads TGTGCCAGCAGCCCCGGGGGGGCGGTCAATGAGCAGTTCTTC.